The clone carrying this T cell receptor beta chain was recorded at least ten times. The antigen is not known. This record comes from a study of T cell repertoires in cytomegalovirus infection. TCRdb reprocessed the reads with MiXCR, giving one entry per CDR3 protein. The repertoire holds around 290,000 distinct CDR3 sequences, with under 30% as singletons. The CDR3 consists of 16 residues. Trimming removed 5 bases from V and 2 bases from J; junction bases left unmatched: 6. Germline-derived CDR1 and CDR2 are SGHTA and FQGNSA. Study findings and constraints: HLA-C-restricted, CMV-specific TCR beta clonotypes were dominant ex vivo.

This clonotype was obtained from a human donor in good health (CMV status not recorded). Some clones in this sample may be carry-over from other donors' samples. The chain combines TRBV7-2 with TRBJ2-1; 10 positions agree with TRBD2. Sequenced sample: PBMCs. This CDR3 reads CASSPIAGGTYNEQFF. In nucleotides, the CDR3 is TGTGCCAGCAGCCCAATAGCGGGAGGCACCTACAATGAGCAGTTCTTC.